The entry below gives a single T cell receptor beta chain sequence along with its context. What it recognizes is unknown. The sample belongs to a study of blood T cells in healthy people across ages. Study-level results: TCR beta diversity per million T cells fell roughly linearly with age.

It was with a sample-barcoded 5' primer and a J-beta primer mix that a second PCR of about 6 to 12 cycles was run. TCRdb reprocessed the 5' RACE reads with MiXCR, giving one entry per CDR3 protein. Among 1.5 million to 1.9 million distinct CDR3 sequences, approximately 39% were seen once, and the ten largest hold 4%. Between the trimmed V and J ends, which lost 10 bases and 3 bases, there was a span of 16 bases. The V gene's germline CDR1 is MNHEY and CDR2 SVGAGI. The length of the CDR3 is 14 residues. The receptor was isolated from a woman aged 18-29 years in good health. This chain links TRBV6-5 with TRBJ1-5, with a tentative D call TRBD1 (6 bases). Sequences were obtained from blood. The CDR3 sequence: CATRGGRVNQPQHF. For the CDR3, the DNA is TGTGCCACGAGGGGGGGCAGAGTCAATCAGCCCCAGCATTTT.